A selection of T cell receptor beta chains follows, all from one sample in a study of post-analysis software for immune sequencing data. TCRdb reprocessed the PCR reads with MiXCR, giving one entry per CDR3 protein. The repertoire has some 690,000 distinct CDR3 sequences, roughly three fifths of them found once; the top ten carry roughly 10%. Source material: blood. The origin of the receptors is a girl aged 2-10 years with multiple sclerosis. Each CDR3 is given with its conserved first and last residue. A D gene is named only where the DNA matches it firmly. Size is stated for part of the rows, as once, few or many counts, or as a class when the clone is expanded.

CDR3 protein: CASTPEVDQETQYF; CDR3 DNA: TGTGCCAGCACCCCGGAGGTGGACCAAGAGACCCAGTACTTC; J gene: TRBJ2-5; D gene: -; clone size: -; V gene: TRBV6-1
CDR3 protein: CASSFPQGETQYF; CDR3 DNA: TGCGCCAGCAGCTTCCCGCAGGGCGAGACCCAGTACTTC; J gene: TRBJ2-5; D gene: -; clone size: few; V gene: TRBV5-1
CDR3 protein: CASSFLGLVTDTQYF; CDR3 DNA: TGTGCCAGCAGCTTCCTGGGCCTGGTTACAGATACGCAGTATTTT; J gene: TRBJ2-3; D gene: -; clone size: -; V gene: TRBV5-5
CDR3 protein: CASSLMSRGGARVETQYF; CDR3 DNA: TGTGCCAGCAGCTTAATGTCCCGGGGGGGGGCTAGGGTGGAGACCCAGTACTTC; J gene: TRBJ2-5; D gene: TRBD2; clone size: few; V gene: TRBV7-2
CDR3 protein: CASTWDRISYEQYF; CDR3 DNA: TGTGCCAGCACCTGGGACAGGATCTCCTACGAGCAGTACTTC; J gene: TRBJ2-7; D gene: TRBD1; clone size: -; V gene: TRBV7-8
CDR3 protein: CASTGGQGRGTGVTEAFF; CDR3 DNA: TGTGCCAGCACCGGAGGACAGGGAAGAGGAACCGGGGTAACTGAAGCTTTCTTT; J gene: TRBJ1-1; D gene: TRBD1; clone size: -; V gene: TRBV7-9
CDR3 protein: CASSLLAGRQETQYF; CDR3 DNA: TGCGCCAGCAGCCTGCTAGCGGGGCGACAAGAGACCCAGTACTTC; J gene: TRBJ2-5; D gene: TRBD2; clone size: -; V gene: TRBV4-3
CDR3 protein: CATGDSGRNYEQYF; CDR3 DNA: TGTGCCACAGGGGATAGCGGGAGGAACTACGAGCAGTACTTC; J gene: TRBJ2-7; D gene: TRBD2; clone size: few; V gene: TRBV2
CDR3 protein: CSARDPGQGAYEQYF; CDR3 DNA: TGCAGTGCTAGAGATCCGGGACAGGGGGCTTACGAGCAGTACTTC; J gene: TRBJ2-7; D gene: TRBD1; clone size: -; V gene: TRBV20-1
CDR3 protein: CASTLGAYEQYF; CDR3 DNA: TGTGCCAGCACCCTGGGGGCGTACGAGCAGTACTTC; J gene: TRBJ2-7; D gene: -; clone size: few; V gene: TRBV7-8
CDR3 protein: CASSLDDYTGNEQFF; CDR3 DNA: TGTGCCAGCAGCTTAGATGATTACACTGGCAATGAGCAGTTCTTC; J gene: TRBJ2-1; D gene: -; clone size: many; V gene: TRBV11-2
CDR3 protein: CSAPRGGGGSQETQYF; CDR3 DNA: TGCAGTGCTCCCCGGGGCGGCGGGGGGTCCCAAGAGACCCAGTACTTC; J gene: TRBJ2-5; D gene: TRBD2; clone size: -; V gene: TRBV20-1
CDR3 protein: CASSQVWGAEAFF; CDR3 DNA: TGCGCCAGCAGCCAAGTGTGGGGCGCTGAAGCTTTCTTT; J gene: TRBJ1-1; D gene: -; clone size: -; V gene: TRBV4-3
CDR3 protein: CASSLERAGGETQYF; CDR3 DNA: TGTGCCAGCAGCTTAGAGCGAGCGGGGGGGGAGACCCAGTACTTC; J gene: TRBJ2-5; D gene: TRBD2; clone size: -; V gene: TRBV7-2
CDR3 protein: CASSQSYTYGYTF; CDR3 DNA: TGTGCCAGCAGTCAGTCTTATACCTATGGCTACACCTTC; J gene: TRBJ1-2; D gene: -; clone size: -; V gene: TRBV12-3/TRBV12-4
CDR3 protein: CSAPYIGETQYF; CDR3 DNA: TGCAGTGCCCCTTACATAGGGGAGACCCAGTACTTC; J gene: TRBJ2-5; D gene: -; clone size: -; V gene: TRBV20-1
CDR3 protein: CSVEGGVHGHEQFF; CDR3 DNA: TGCAGCGTTGAGGGGGGGGTCCATGGCCATGAGCAGTTCTTC; J gene: TRBJ2-1; D gene: TRBD2; clone size: few; V gene: TRBV29-1
CDR3 protein: CASSATGGNYGYTF; CDR3 DNA: TGTGCCAGCAGCGCGACAGGAGGGAACTATGGCTACACCTTC; J gene: TRBJ1-2; D gene: -; clone size: -; V gene: TRBV9
CDR3 protein: CATSDPTRGASYNEQFF; CDR3 DNA: TGTGCCACCAGTGATCCTACCCGCGGGGCCTCCTACAATGAGCAGTTCTTC; J gene: TRBJ2-1; D gene: -; clone size: few; V gene: TRBV24-1
CDR3 protein: CASSPLTGTPGFDIQYF; CDR3 DNA: TGTGCCAGCTCACCTTTAACAGGGACCCCAGGGTTTGACATTCAGTACTTC; J gene: TRBJ2-4; D gene: -; clone size: -; V gene: TRBV18
CDR3 protein: CASSSYREVNTEAFF; CDR3 DNA: TGTGCCAGCAGTTCTTACAGGGAAGTTAACACTGAAGCTTTCTTT; J gene: TRBJ1-1; D gene: -; clone size: -; V gene: TRBV6-5
CDR3 protein: CASSPPTGDPYNEQFF; CDR3 DNA: TGTGCCAGCAGCCCCCCGACAGGGGATCCTTACAATGAGCAGTTCTTC; J gene: TRBJ2-1; D gene: TRBD1; clone size: -; V gene: TRBV6-5
CDR3 protein: CASSLELHLGEQFF; CDR3 DNA: TGTGCCAGCAGCTTAGAACTCCACCTCGGGGAGCAGTTCTTC; J gene: TRBJ2-1; D gene: -; clone size: -; V gene: TRBV7-9
CDR3 protein: CASSRRQENIQYF; CDR3 DNA: TGCGCCAGCAGCCGACGACAGGAAAACATTCAGTACTTC; J gene: TRBJ2-4; D gene: -; clone size: few; V gene: TRBV4-1
CDR3 protein: CASSLAFNYGYTF; CDR3 DNA: TGTGCCAGCAGCTTAGCTTTTAACTATGGCTACACCTTC; J gene: TRBJ1-2; D gene: -; clone size: few; V gene: TRBV7-2
CDR3 protein: CSAGGAGMNTEAFF; CDR3 DNA: TGCAGCGCCGGCGGGGCAGGGATGAACACTGAAGCTTTCTTT; J gene: TRBJ1-1; D gene: -; clone size: -; V gene: TRBV29-1
CDR3 protein: CAISVRGEGETQYF; CDR3 DNA: TGTGCCATCAGTGTAAGGGGTGAGGGAGAGACCCAGTACTTC; J gene: TRBJ2-5; D gene: -; clone size: few; V gene: TRBV10-3
CDR3 protein: CASRVGSSGSTDTQYF; CDR3 DNA: TGCGCCAGCAGGGTGGGGTCTAGCGGTAGCACAGATACGCAGTATTTT; J gene: TRBJ2-3; D gene: TRBD2; clone size: -; V gene: TRBV10-2
CDR3 protein: CAAGGSPLHF; CDR3 DNA: TGTGCCGCGGGTGGATCACCCCTCCACTTT; J gene: TRBJ1-6; D gene: -; clone size: few; V gene: TRBV6-6
CDR3 protein: CASSFSGTAEAEAFF; CDR3 DNA: TGTGCCAGCAGCTTCTCAGGGACGGCGGAGGCTGAAGCTTTCTTT; J gene: TRBJ1-1; D gene: -; clone size: -; V gene: TRBV7-2
CDR3 protein: CASSPRDRSRSTEAFF; CDR3 DNA: TGTGCCAGCAGTCCCCGGGACAGGAGTAGAAGCACTGAAGCTTTCTTT; J gene: TRBJ1-1; D gene: TRBD1; clone size: -; V gene: TRBV6-6
CDR3 protein: CASSLVSGGAWETQYF; CDR3 DNA: TGTGCCAGCAGCTTAGTTAGCGGGGGGGCCTGGGAGACCCAGTACTTC; J gene: TRBJ2-5; D gene: TRBD2; clone size: few; V gene: TRBV7-2
CDR3 protein: CAISPGVAGGPGTDTQYF; CDR3 DNA: TGTGCCATCAGCCCCGGGGTAGCGGGGGGGCCTGGCACAGATACGCAGTATTTT; J gene: TRBJ2-3; D gene: TRBD2; clone size: -; V gene: TRBV10-3
CDR3 protein: CASSQGGNKNIQYF; CDR3 DNA: TGTGCCAGCAGCCAAGGAGGAAACAAAAACATTCAGTACTTC; J gene: TRBJ2-4; D gene: -; clone size: few; V gene: TRBV4-2
CDR3 protein: CSANGAEAFF; CDR3 DNA: TGCAGTGCTAACGGGGCTGAAGCTTTCTTT; J gene: TRBJ1-1; D gene: -; clone size: -; V gene: TRBV20-1
CDR3 protein: CACDSTGGKDGYTF; CDR3 DNA: TGTGCCTGTGACAGTACAGGGGGCAAAGATGGCTACACCTTC; J gene: TRBJ1-2; D gene: TRBD1; clone size: -; V gene: TRBV30
CDR3 protein: CASSSERFSTTQYF; CDR3 DNA: TGTGCCAGCAGCTCCGAGCGGTTCTCGACTACGCAGTATTTT; J gene: TRBJ2-3; D gene: -; clone size: few; V gene: TRBV7-2
CDR3 protein: CAISESNGETQYF; CDR3 DNA: TGTGCCATCAGTGAGTCGAATGGAGAGACCCAGTACTTC; J gene: TRBJ2-5; D gene: -; clone size: few; V gene: TRBV10-3
CDR3 protein: CATRDRGYTEAFF; CDR3 DNA: TGTGCCACCAGGGACAGGGGGTACACTGAAGCTTTCTTT; J gene: TRBJ1-1; D gene: TRBD1; clone size: -; V gene: TRBV24-1
CDR3 protein: CASSRTGENDQPQHF; CDR3 DNA: TGCGCCAGCAGCAGAACAGGGGAGAACGATCAGCCCCAGCATTTT; J gene: TRBJ1-5; D gene: TRBD1; clone size: -; V gene: TRBV5-1
CDR3 protein: CSVYKTTSTEAFF; CDR3 DNA: TGCAGCGTTTATAAAACGACCTCCACTGAAGCTTTCTTT; J gene: TRBJ1-1; D gene: -; clone size: -; V gene: TRBV29-1
CDR3 protein: CASSLTGTVIGEQYF; CDR3 DNA: TGTGCCAGCAGCTTGACCGGGACAGTCATAGGCGAGCAGTACTTC; J gene: TRBJ2-7; D gene: TRBD1; clone size: few; V gene: TRBV5-5
CDR3 protein: CASSPRDRRNQPQHF; CDR3 DNA: TGTGCCAGCAGTCCCCGGGACAGACGCAATCAGCCCCAGCATTTT; J gene: TRBJ1-5; D gene: TRBD1; clone size: -; V gene: TRBV6-6
CDR3 protein: CASTSTDGSETQYF; CDR3 DNA: TGTGCCAGCACCTCTACCGACGGATCCGAGACCCAGTACTTC; J gene: TRBJ2-5; D gene: -; clone size: once; V gene: TRBV5-6
CDR3 protein: CSVPGGARTDTQYF; CDR3 DNA: TGCAGCGTCCCAGGGGGAGCCCGCACAGATACGCAGTATTTT; J gene: TRBJ2-3; D gene: TRBD1; clone size: -; V gene: TRBV29-1
CDR3 protein: CSVVRGGEQYF; CDR3 DNA: TGCAGCGTAGTTAGGGGTGGCGAGCAGTACTTC; J gene: TRBJ2-7; D gene: -; clone size: -; V gene: TRBV29-1
CDR3 protein: CASSLLQGQGGGYTF; CDR3 DNA: TGCGCCAGCAGCTTGTTACAGGGGCAGGGCGGTGGCTACACCTTC; J gene: TRBJ1-2; D gene: TRBD1; clone size: -; V gene: TRBV5-1
CDR3 protein: CAISGAGTYNEQFF; CDR3 DNA: TGTGCTATCAGTGGGGCGGGGACCTACAATGAGCAGTTCTTC; J gene: TRBJ2-1; D gene: -; clone size: few; V gene: TRBV10-3